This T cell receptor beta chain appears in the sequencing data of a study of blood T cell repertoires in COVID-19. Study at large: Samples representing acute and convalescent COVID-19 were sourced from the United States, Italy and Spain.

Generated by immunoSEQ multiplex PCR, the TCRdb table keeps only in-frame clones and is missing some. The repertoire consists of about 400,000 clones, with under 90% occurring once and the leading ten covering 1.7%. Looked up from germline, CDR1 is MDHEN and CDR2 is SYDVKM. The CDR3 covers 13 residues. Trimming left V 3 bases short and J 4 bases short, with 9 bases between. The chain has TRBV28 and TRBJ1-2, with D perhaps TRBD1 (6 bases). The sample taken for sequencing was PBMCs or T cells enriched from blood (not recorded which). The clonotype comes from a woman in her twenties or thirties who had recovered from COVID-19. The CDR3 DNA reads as TGTGCCAGCAGTTTGCAGGGGACCTATGGCTACACCTTC. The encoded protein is CASSLQGTYGYTF.